The 25 T cell receptor beta chains below come from one sample, sequenced in a study of cytomegalovirus exposure and HLA in healthy donors (dated by TCRdb to 2016 to 2017). The library was made by the immunoSEQ multiplex PCR assay. For the multiplex PCR, a mixture combining 60 forward primers for TCR Vbeta segments and 13 reverse primers for TCR Jbeta segments was used. Sourced from immuneACCESS, this table was stored by TCRdb with only in-frame sequences that have V and J called. A share of the clones is absent; for the studies checked, an unresolved V gene accounts for under half, and the remainder has no known explanation. The table for this sample lists a few hundred thousand clones; around 90% of them were counted only once. The ten largest clonotypes hold 2% to 3% of the sample. Source material: PBMCs. Source of these receptors: a woman younger than 35 in good health and CMV-seronegative.

V gene TRBV5-1 combines with J gene TRBJ1-5; 8 nucleotides agree with TRBD1. Per the germline V gene, CDR1 is SGHRS and CDR2 is YFSETQ. Trimming removed 0 bases from V and 3 bases from J; junction bases left unmatched: 2. There are 15 residues in the CDR3. In nucleotides, the CDR3 is TGCGCCAGCAGCTTGGAGACAGGGGACAATCAGCCCCAGCATTTT. Its protein is CASSLETGDNQPQHF. Full variable domain (missing parts from reference TRBV5-1 and TRBJ1-5): KAGVTQTPRYLIKTRGQQVTLSCSPISGHRSVSWYQQTPGQGLQFLFEYFSETQRNKGNFPGRFSGRQFSNSRSEMNVSTLELGDSALYLCASSLETGDNQPQHFGDGTRLSIL.

The chain uses TRBV4-1 and TRBJ1-2; 7 bases match TRBD1. The ends lost 3 bases at V and 5 bases at J; junction bases unmatched: 15. The CDR3 covers 17 residues. Germline V gene sequence: CDR1 MGHRA, CDR2 YSYEKL. CDR3 protein: CASSHNTGAPSGYGYTF. DNA for the CDR3: TGCGCCAGCAGCCATAACACAGGGGCCCCCTCAGGGTATGGCTACACCTTC.

The rearrangement joins TRBV9 to TRBJ2-5, with 10 nucleotides matching TRBD2. CDR3 length: 16 residues. Germline loops: CDR1 SGDLS, CDR2 YYNGEE. V was pared by 0 bases and J by 3 bases, with 5 bases of the junction left unmatched. CDR3 sequence: CASSVGLAGGEETQYF. DNA of the CDR3: TGTGCCAGCAGCGTAGGTTTAGCGGGGGGCGAAGAGACCCAGTACTTC.

V usage is TRBV5-1 and J usage is TRBJ1-1; 7 bases are a match to TRBD1. Germline V gene data show CDR1 as SGHRS and CDR2 as YFSETQ. CDR3 size: 14 residues. Losses at the gene ends were 4 bases for V and 4 bases for J; bases not matched to a gene: 7. In DNA, the CDR3 is TGCGCCAGCAGCCGACTTGACAGGGTCACTGAAGCTTTCTTT. This encodes CASSRLDRVTEAFF.

This chain joins TRBV6-6 and TRBJ1-2; the D gene is possibly TRBD1 (5 bases). The CDR3 has 11 amino acids. The ends were cut back, 7 bases at V and 6 bases at J, with 9 bases in the middle. Germline assignment: CDR1 MNHNY and CDR2 SVGAGI (reference sequence). The CDR3 DNA reads TGTGCCAGCAACGGAGGGGATGGCTACACCTTC. It encodes CASNGGDGYTF.

The genes are TRBV29-1 and TRBJ1-1; 8 bases fit TRBD1. CDR3 length: 17 amino acids. Trimming removed 7 bases from V and 5 bases from J; junction bases left unmatched: 21. From germline, CDR1 is SQVTM and CDR2 ANQGSEA. This CDR3 reads CSAVDRGSDFRDTEAFF. CDR3 bases: TGCAGCGCCGTTGACAGGGGTTCAGACTTTAGGGATACTGAAGCTTTCTTT.

This rearrangement joins TRBV5-1 to TRBJ2-7; 7 positions agree with TRBD1. The V and J ends lost 2 bases and 5 bases, in that order; junction bases with no gene match: 4. CDR3 length equals 13 residues. Germline CDR1 SGHRS, CDR2 YFSETQ. CDR3 nucleotide sequence: TGCGCCAGCAGCTTCGACAGGGCCAACGAGCAGTACTTC. Amino acids: CASSFDRANEQYF.

V and J are TRBV29-1 and TRBJ1-2; TRBD1 aligns across 8 bases. V gave up 6 bases and J gave up 0 bases; unmatched junction bases: 9. The CDR3 extends over 15 amino acids. Germline values: CDR1 SQVTM, CDR2 ANQGSEA. The CDR3 spells CSVAGQGHANYGYTF. CDR3 coding DNA: TGCAGCGTGGCCGGACAGGGCCATGCTAACTATGGCTACACCTTC.

The rearrangement links TRBV11-2 to TRBJ2-7; D is possibly TRBD2 (7 bases). The CDR3 length is 14 residues. Trimming shortened V by 5 bases and J by 6 bases, and 17 bases separated the two germline ends. CDR1 and CDR2 from the germline V gene are SGHAT and FQNNGV. CDR3 sequence reads: CASSRPGGGGEQYF. The CDR3 nucleotides read TGTGCCAGCAGCCGACCGGGAGGAGGGGGCGAGCAGTACTTC.

The V gene is TRBV18, the J gene TRBJ1-2; D unclear. The CDR3 sequence is 15 residues long. Between the trimmed V and J ends, which lost 0 bases and 4 bases, there was a span of 12 bases. CDR1 and CDR2 (germline): KGHSH, LQKENI. As DNA, the CDR3 is TGTGCCAGCTCACCACCCGAGGTGTTGGGCTATGGCTACACCTTC. It specifies CASSPPEVLGYGYTF. The whole variable domain, filled in from reference TRBV18 and TRBJ1-2, reads NAGVMQNPRHLVRRRGQEARLRCSPMKGHSHVYWYRQLPEEGLKFMVYLQKENIIDESGMPKERFSAEFPKEGPSILRIQQVVRGDSAAYFCASSPPEVLGYGYTFGSGTRLTVV.

This clone was recorded only once. The chain uses TRBV15 and TRBJ2-5, with D possibly matching TRBD1 (5 bases). The V end was cut by 3 bases, the J end by 1 base, with 6 bases between. Germline V gene data show CDR1 as LNHNV and CDR2 as YYDKDF (reference sequence). The CDR3 is made up of 13 amino acids. The DNA of the CDR3 is TGTGCCACCAGCAGGACAGTCCAAGAGACCCAGTACTTC. Its translation is CATSRTVQETQYF.

This chain links TRBV19 with TRBJ2-7; D is perhaps TRBD1 (7 bases). The germline V gene has CDR1 LNHDA and CDR2 SQIVND (reference sequence). Trimming removed 4 bases at V and 1 base at J, with 11 bases between. The CDR3 runs 14 residues. The CDR3 sequence: CASSRRGQSYEQYF. For the CDR3, the DNA is TGTGCCAGTAGTAGGAGGGGACAGTCCTACGAGCAGTACTTC.

The genes are TRBV7-3 and TRBJ2-2; 10 bases align to TRBD1. This CDR3 has 14 amino acids. Trimming took 3 bases from V and 6 from J; bases not matched to a gene: 1. Germline V CDR1 and CDR2: SGHTA, FQGTGA. The CDR3 nucleotides read TGTGCCAGCAGCTTGACAGGGGGCTCCGGGGAGCTGTTTTTT. Its protein is CASSLTGGSGELFF.

The chain is built from TRBV18 and TRBJ2-7; D is uncertain. Germline V lookup: CDR1 KGHSH, CDR2 LQKENI. Deletions cut 3 bases from V and 4 bases from J, with 13 bases between. This CDR3 region has 14 residues. The chain's CDR3 is CASSPVRRPYEQYF. The CDR3 DNA reads TGTGCCAGCTCACCGGTGCGCCGTCCTTACGAGCAGTACTTC.

This clone came up a few times. CDR3 sequence (DNA): TGTGCCAGCAGCCGACAGGGGATGGAAGGGGGGCAGTACTTC. This translates into CASSRQGMEGGQYF. The rearrangement links TRBV6-1 to TRBJ2-7, with 8 bases matching TRBD1. The CDR3 contains 14 residues. Germline V lookup: CDR1 MNHNS, CDR2 SASEGT. Trimming cost V 6 bases and J 9 bases; bases outside gene matches: 13.

This clone was seen a few times. The V and J genes are TRBV7-6 and TRBJ1-1, with TRBD1 identical over 7 bases. The CDR3 runs 14 residues. Germline V gives CDR1 SGHVS, CDR2 FNYEAQ. The trim removed 1 base at V and 4 bases at J, leaving 3 bases unmatched. CDR3 DNA: TGTGCCAGCAGCTTAGGGGACAGCGGCACTGAAGCTTTCTTT. This translates into CASSLGDSGTEAFF.

The rearrangement joins TRBV19 to TRBJ1-2; TRBD1 aligns across 8 bases. Trimming at V came to 8 bases and at J to 8 bases, leaving 7 bases not matched to a gene. Germline loops: CDR1 LNHDA, CDR2 SQIVND (reference sequence). The CDR3 extends over 12 amino acids. CDR3 nucleotide sequence: TGTGCCAGTGGCCAGGGGGCGCAGGGCTACACCTTC. Amino acid sequence: CASGQGAQGYTF.

V gene TRBV14 combines with J gene TRBJ1-1; perhaps TRBD1 as D (5 bases). This CDR3 comprises 15 residues. Per the germline V gene, CDR1 is SGHDN and CDR2 is FVKESK. With 4 bases removed from V and 2 bases from J, the gap between germline ends came to 14 bases. CDR3 in amino acids: CASSPWGVLNTEAFF. The CDR3 bases are TGTGCCAGCAGCCCCTGGGGGGTACTAAACACTGAAGCTTTCTTT. The variable domain in full, completed from reference TRBV14 and TRBJ1-1, reads EAGVTQFPSHSVIEKGQTVTLRCDPISGHDNLYWYRRVMGKEIKFLLHFVKESKQDESGMPNNRFLAERTGGTYSTLKVQPAELEDSGVYFCASSPWGVLNTEAFFGQGTRLTVV.

This chain connects TRBV11-2 to TRBJ1-2; a weak D match, TRBD1 (5 bases). The V gene's germline CDR1 is SGHAT and CDR2 FQNNGV. The germline V and J ends were trimmed by 3 bases and 4 bases, with 12 bases remaining between them. The CDR3 runs 14 residues. The CDR3 DNA sequence: TGTGCCAGCAGCTTGAGTGCAGGGATCTATGGCTACACCTTC. This codes for CASSLSAGIYGYTF.

CDR3 in DNA: TGTGCCAGCTCACCATTACAGGCAAATCAGCCCCAGCATTTT. It yields the protein CASSPLQANQPQHF. The chain recombines TRBV18 with TRBJ1-5, with D possibly being TRBD1 (5 bases). Germline CDR1 and CDR2: KGHSH and LQKENI. V lost 2 bases, J lost 4 bases, and 9 bases lay in between. The CDR3 totals 14 residues.

This CDR3 is CASSSGTGGGNMNTEAFF. As DNA, the CDR3 is TGTGCCAGCAGCTCCGGGACAGGGGGCGGAAACATGAACACTGAAGCTTTCTTT. The chain combines TRBV5-6 with TRBJ1-1, with TRBD1 identical over 12 bases. CDR1 SGHDT and CDR2 YYEEEE come from the germline V gene. The CDR3 contains 18 residues. After removal of 3 bases from V and 0 bases from J, the junction contained 9 bases not matched to a gene.

The chain joins TRBV19 to TRBJ1-5; possibly TRBD1 for D (6 bases). The CDR3 contains 16 residues. Germline V CDR1 and CDR2: LNHDA, SQIVND (reference sequence). Trimming took off 8 bases at V and 0 bases at J, with 17 bases between the two ends. CDR3 residues: CASHRRGGGSNQPQHF. In DNA form, the CDR3 reads TGTGCCAGTCATCGCAGGGGCGGGGGTAGCAATCAGCCCCAGCATTTT.

The rearrangement uses TRBV4-2 and TRBJ2-6; 8 bases are a match to TRBD1. The CDR3 loop spans 19 amino acids. Per germline, CDR1 LGHNA and CDR2 YNFKEQ. After removal of 0 bases from V and 4 bases from J, the junction contained 11 bases not matched to a gene. In nucleotides, the CDR3 is TGTGCCAGCAGCCAAGACGACGGCAGGGGGCTTGTGGGGGCCAACGTCCTGACTTTC. This gives the protein CASSQDDGRGLVGANVLTF.

The rearrangement links TRBV19 to TRBJ1-2, with TRBD1 matching 12 bases. J was trimmed by 4 bases and V by 4 bases; bases with no gene match: 7. Per germline, CDR1 LNHDA and CDR2 SQIVND (reference sequence). This CDR3 region has 16 residues. The CDR3 loop is CASSTPEGQGAYGYTF. As DNA, the CDR3 is TGTGCCAGTAGTACACCAGAGGGACAGGGGGCCTATGGCTACACCTTC.

The V and J genes are TRBV30 and TRBJ2-1; possible D gene TRBD2, 5 bases. The length of the CDR3 is 15 residues. The V end was cut by 3 bases, the J end by 2 bases, with 14 bases between. Germline V lookup: CDR1 GTSNPN, CDR2 SVGIG (reference sequence). The CDR3 spells CAWRVPDSPYNEQFF. DNA of the CDR3: TGTGCCTGGAGGGTTCCGGACTCTCCCTACAATGAGCAGTTCTTC.